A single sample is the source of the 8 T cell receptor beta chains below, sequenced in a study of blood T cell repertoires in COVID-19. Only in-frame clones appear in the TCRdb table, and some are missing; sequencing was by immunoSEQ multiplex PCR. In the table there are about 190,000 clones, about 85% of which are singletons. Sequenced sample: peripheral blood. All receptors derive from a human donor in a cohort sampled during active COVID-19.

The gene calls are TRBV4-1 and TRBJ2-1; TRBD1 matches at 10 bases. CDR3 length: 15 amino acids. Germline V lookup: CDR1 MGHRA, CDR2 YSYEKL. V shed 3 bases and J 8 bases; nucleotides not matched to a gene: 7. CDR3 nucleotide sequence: TGCGCCAGCAGCCACCGGGACAGGGGTGGTGATGAGCAGTTCTTC. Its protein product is CASSHRDRGGDEQFF.

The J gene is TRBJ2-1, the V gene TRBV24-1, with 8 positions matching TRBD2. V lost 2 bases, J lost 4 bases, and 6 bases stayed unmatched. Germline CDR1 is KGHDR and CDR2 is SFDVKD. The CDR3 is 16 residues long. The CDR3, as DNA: TGTGCCACCAGTGATTCCAGCGGGGGACCTTACAATGAGCAGTTCTTC. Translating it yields CATSDSSGGPYNEQFF.

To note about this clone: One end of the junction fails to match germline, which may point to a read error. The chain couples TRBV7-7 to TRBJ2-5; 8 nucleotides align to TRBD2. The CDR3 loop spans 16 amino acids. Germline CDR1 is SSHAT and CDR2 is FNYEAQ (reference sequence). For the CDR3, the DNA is TGTGCTAGCAGCAGGGAGCGGGGGAGGGGACAAGAGACCCAGTACTTC. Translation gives CASSRERGRGQETQYF.

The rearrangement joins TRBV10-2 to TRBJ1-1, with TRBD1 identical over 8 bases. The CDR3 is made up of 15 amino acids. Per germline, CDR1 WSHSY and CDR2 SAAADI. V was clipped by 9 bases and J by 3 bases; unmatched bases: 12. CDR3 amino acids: CASWRVGQDDTEAFF. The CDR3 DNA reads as TGCGCCAGTTGGAGGGTGGGACAGGACGACACTGAAGCTTTCTTT.

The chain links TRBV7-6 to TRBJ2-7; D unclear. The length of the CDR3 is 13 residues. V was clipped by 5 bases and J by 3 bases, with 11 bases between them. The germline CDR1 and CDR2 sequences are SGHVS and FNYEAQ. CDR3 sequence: CASSPLTGYEQYF. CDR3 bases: TGTGCCAGCAGCCCGTTAACGGGCTACGAGCAGTACTTC.

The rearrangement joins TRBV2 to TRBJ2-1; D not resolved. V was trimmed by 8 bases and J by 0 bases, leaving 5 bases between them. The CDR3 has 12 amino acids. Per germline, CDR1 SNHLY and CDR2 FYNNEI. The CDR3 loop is CASDTSYNEQFF. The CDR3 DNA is TGTGCCAGCGACACCTCCTACAATGAGCAGTTCTTC.

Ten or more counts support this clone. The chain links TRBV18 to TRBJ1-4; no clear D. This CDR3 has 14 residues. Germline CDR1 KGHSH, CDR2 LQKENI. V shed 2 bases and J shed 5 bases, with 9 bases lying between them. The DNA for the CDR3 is TGTGCCAGCTCACCAAATCGAGGGAATGAAAAACTGTTTTTT. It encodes CASSPNRGNEKLFF.

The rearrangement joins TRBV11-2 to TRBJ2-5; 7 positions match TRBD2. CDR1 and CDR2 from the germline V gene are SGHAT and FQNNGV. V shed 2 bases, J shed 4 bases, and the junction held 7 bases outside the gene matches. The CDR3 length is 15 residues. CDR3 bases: TGTGCCAGCAGCTTATTCCTAGCGGACGGAGAGACCCAGTACTTC. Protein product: CASSLFLADGETQYF.